This record concerns one TCR beta chain sequence. The antigen is not known. Losses at the gene ends were 3 bases for V and 0 bases for J; bases not matched to a gene: 5. Germline V CDR1 and CDR2: DFQATT, SNEGSKA (reference sequence). The CDR3 runs 16 residues. Built from TCR beta cDNA, the libraries had unique molecular identifiers in them. TCRdb reprocessed the PCR reads via MiXCR and lists one record per CDR3 protein. Counted here are approximately 350,000 distinct CDR3 sequences, less than 40% occurring once; the ten biggest clones make up 13%. This sample was included in a study of post-analysis software for immune sequencing data. Study-wide context: Courses of disease covered relapsing-remitting, secondary progressive and progressive-relapsing multiple sclerosis. Findings and caveats of the study: In patients, TRBV5-6, TRBV5-1 and TRBV20-1 belonged to five TRBV segments found more frequently than in controls. Compared against controls, patients with multiple sclerosis displayed significantly lower normalized Chao1 diversity.

The chain uses TRBV20-1 and TRBJ2-4; TRBD2 matches at 10 bases. Material for sequencing was blood. This sequence was found in a girl aged 10 to 17 with multiple sclerosis. In nucleotides, the CDR3 is TGCAGTGCTAGTAAACTAGCGGGGCTAGCCAAAAACATTCAGTACTTC. Amino acid sequence: CSASKLAGLAKNIQYF.